Below are 10 T cell receptor beta chains sequenced from a single sample in a study of CD8+ T cells in alopecia areata. Extraction and reverse transcription of RNA yielded cDNA as the sequencing template. Here immunoSEQ multiplex PCR was the method, and the copy in TCRdb shows in-frame clones only, minus some. The data show about 180,000 clones, approximately 56% seen once. The sample in question was CD4+ T cells sorted from blood, obtained at week 0. Receptors were obtained from a human donor with alopecia areata.

The chain uses TRBV5-1 and TRBJ2-1; D ambiguous. This CDR3 contains 11 residues. Trimming stripped 4 bases from V and 6 bases from J, with 5 bases between. Per the germline V gene, CDR1 is SGHRS and CDR2 is YFSETQ. The CDR3 DNA follows: TGCGCCAGCAGCGAGCGCAATGAGCAGTTCTTC. Residues: CASSERNEQFF.

The chain joins TRBV7-9 to TRBJ2-1; D unresolved. The CDR3 contains 11 residues. The V and J ends lost 5 bases and 8 bases respectively, with 7 bases between them. CDR1 is SEHNR and CDR2 is FQNEAQ in the germline V gene (reference sequence). Here the CDR3 DNA reads TGTGCCAGCAGCCCCCGCTATGAGCAGTTCTTC. This gives the protein CASSPRYEQFF.

The chain is built from TRBV5-6 and TRBJ1-5; unclear D gene. The CDR3 has 14 amino acids. V was pared by 3 bases and J by 3 bases, with 10 bases between. Germline V gene sequence: CDR1 SGHDT, CDR2 YYEEEE. This chain's CDR3 is CASSSSGLNQPQHF. CDR3 DNA sequence: TGTGCCAGCAGCTCTAGCGGGCTCAATCAGCCCCAGCATTTT.

This clone was detected only a few times. This chain uses TRBV18 with TRBJ1-3; 7 bases are shared with TRBD1. This CDR3 comprises 15 residues. CDR1 is KGHSH, CDR2 LQKENI, per germline. J gave up 2 bases and V 2 bases, and 3 bases lay outside the gene matches. DNA for the CDR3: TGTGCCAGCTCACCAAGTGACAGGGCTGGAAACACCATATATTTT. It translates to CASSPSDRAGNTIYF.

This clone occurred a few times. The genes are TRBV29-1 and TRBJ2-7; D unclear. The CDR3 sequence is 11 residues long. CDR1 is SQVTM and CDR2 is ANQGSEA in the germline V gene. The ends were cut back, 4 bases at V and 5 bases at J, with 9 bases in the middle. The CDR3 loop reads CSVGTFDEQYF. The CDR3 bases are TGCAGCGTTGGCACTTTTGACGAGCAGTACTTC.

This clone was seen a handful of times. The chain is built from TRBV30 and TRBJ1-5; D unclear. V lost 0 bases and J 5 bases, leaving 14 bases between the germline ends. The CDR3 has 15 amino acids. CDR1 and CDR2 (germline): GTSNPN, SVGIG (reference sequence). The CDR3 protein is CAWSVGADRHQPQHF. The CDR3 DNA reads TGTGCCTGGAGTGTGGGAGCGGACCGACATCAGCCCCAGCATTTT.

This chain connects TRBV6-5 to TRBJ2-5; D might be TRBD1 or TRBD2, each matching 5 bases. The CDR3 covers 16 residues. Germline V gene sequence: CDR1 MNHEY, CDR2 SVGAGI. V shed 0 bases and J shed 4 bases, with 15 bases lying between them. CDR3 DNA: TGTGCCAGCAGTTACTCTGGGCTGGGGGTTGGAGAGACCCAGTACTTC. Its protein is CASSYSGLGVGETQYF.

V and J are TRBV18 and TRBJ2-5; 7 bases align to TRBD1. The ends lost 2 bases at V and 4 bases at J; junction bases unmatched: 1. Looked up from germline, CDR1 is KGHSH and CDR2 is LQKENI. This CDR3 spans 13 amino acids. DNA of the CDR3: TGTGCCAGCTCACCAAACAGGGGAGAGACCCAGTACTTC. Protein: CASSPNRGETQYF. The full variable domain, its missing parts supplied by reference TRBV18 and TRBJ2-5, is NAGVMQNPRHLVRRRGQEARLRCSPMKGHSHVYWYRQLPEEGLKFMVYLQKENIIDESGMPKERFSAEFPKEGPSILRIQQVVRGDSAAYFCASSPNRGETQYFGPGTRLLVL.

The chain combines TRBV6-5 with TRBJ2-2, with D maybe TRBD2 (5 bases). The CDR3 runs 14 residues. With 5 bases removed from V and 4 bases from J, the gap between germline ends came to 11 bases. Germline lookup yields CDR1 MNHEY and CDR2 SVGAGI. The CDR3 region is CASSTPRVTGELFF. The CDR3 nucleotides read TGTGCCAGCAGTACCCCGCGGGTCACCGGGGAGCTGTTTTTT.

J is TRBJ2-1 and V is TRBV25-1, with TRBD1 matching over 8 bases. The CDR3 has 12 amino acids. V was clipped by 6 bases and J by 15 bases; unmatched bases: 10. Germline V gene lookup returns CDR1 MGHDK and CDR2 SYGVNS. The CDR3 sequence is CASSGGTGALFF. DNA of the CDR3: TGTGCCAGCAGCGGAGGGACAGGAGCTCTGTTCTTC.